The 18 T cell receptor beta chains in this list originate from one sample, sequenced in a study of CD8+ T cells in alopecia areata. Described treatment: oral pan-JAK inhibitor, 5-10 mg twice daily. In each case, RNA was isolated and then reverse transcribed into cDNA as the sequencing template. The method was immunoSEQ multiplex PCR; TCRdb's version includes in-frame clones alone and lacks a portion of them. This sample yields over 95,000 clones, of which less than 60% are seen a single time; roughly 3.5% belongs to the top ten. The specimen was CD4+ T cells sorted from blood, collected at week 24, from a patient treated with tofacitinib. These receptors originate from a human donor with alopecia areata.

The chain carries TRBV6-6 and TRBJ1-6; tentative D call: TRBD1 (5 bases). The CDR3 extends over 15 amino acids. V lost 6 bases, J lost 9 bases, and 18 bases lay in between. CDR1 and CDR2 from the germline V gene are MNHNY and SVGAGI (reference sequence). Here the CDR3 reads CASSKGPGLSSPLHF. Written as DNA, the CDR3 is TGTGCCAGCAGCAAAGGCCCGGGACTTTCTTCACCCCTCCACTTT.

The gene calls are TRBV27 and TRBJ2-1; 10 nucleotides agree with TRBD2. Germline V lookup: CDR1 MNHEY, CDR2 SMNVEV (reference sequence). The CDR3 runs 16 residues. After removal of 2 bases from V and 3 bases from J, the junction contained 4 bases not matched to a gene. The DNA for the CDR3 is TGTGCCAGCAGTTTAGGGACTAGCGTGCACTACAATGAGCAGTTCTTC. Protein sequence: CASSLGTSVHYNEQFF.

Details on this clone: Additional DNA sequences in this sample encode the identical CDR3. The chain uses TRBV5-1 and TRBJ2-7; D ambiguous. The germline V gene has CDR1 SGHRS and CDR2 YFSETQ. Trimming took off 0 bases at V and 3 bases at J, with 1 base between the two ends. This CDR3 has 11 residues. The CDR3 reads CASSLGYEQYF. The CDR3 DNA reads as TGCGCCAGCAGCTTGGGCTACGAGCAGTACTTC.

The chain combines TRBV30 with TRBJ2-3; 10 nucleotides agree with TRBD2. The CDR3 is made up of 16 amino acids. CDR1 GTSNPN and CDR2 SVGIG come from the germline V gene (reference sequence). V lost 1 base, J lost 6 bases, and 10 bases stayed unmatched. In nucleotides, the CDR3 is TGTGCCTGGAGTGCTCCTAGCGGGGGCCGAGTGGATACGCAGTATTTT. Its protein is CAWSAPSGGRVDTQYF.

This clone appeared a few times. The V gene is TRBV5-1, the J gene TRBJ2-2; 9 bases are shared with TRBD2. The CDR3 is made up of 15 amino acids. Trimming cost V 4 bases and J 2 bases; bases outside gene matches: 3. In germline, CDR1 is SGHRS, CDR2 YFSETQ. The CDR3 region has the DNA TGCGCCAGCAGCACTAGCGGGCCTAACACCGGGGAGCTGTTTTTT. It specifies CASSTSGPNTGELFF.

This chain uses TRBV6-5 with TRBJ2-5; 11 nucleotides agree with TRBD1. The germline V gene encodes CDR1 MNHEY and CDR2 SVGAGI. This CDR3 is 16 amino acids long. Germline trimming cut 0 bases from V and 9 bases from J; bases unmatched to any gene: 9. The CDR3 coding sequence is TGTGCCAGCAGTTACTCGAAGGGGACAGGGGGTTTGTCCCAGTACTTC. It encodes CASSYSKGTGGLSQYF.

The J gene is TRBJ2-1, the V gene TRBV30; D may match TRBD1 or TRBD2 (6 bases each). The CDR3 runs to 13 residues. The V gene's germline CDR1 is GTSNPN and CDR2 SVGIG (reference sequence). Deletions cut 1 base from V and 12 bases from J, with 16 bases between. CDR3 amino acids: CAWSAGGWGGQFF. The CDR3 nucleotides are TGTGCCTGGAGTGCTGGGGGCTGGGGAGGGCAGTTCTTC.

This clone was picked up a small number of times. The same CDR3 arises from other DNA sequences in this sample as well. The gene calls are TRBV5-6 and TRBJ2-3; unclear D gene. The CDR3 sequence is 12 residues long. Germline values: CDR1 SGHDT, CDR2 YYEEEE. Trimming shortened V by 4 bases and J by 4 bases, and 7 bases separated the two germline ends. CDR3 nucleotide sequence: TGTGCCAGCAGCCTAGGAGCAGATACGCAGTATTTT. The encoded protein is CASSLGADTQYF.

This chain joins TRBV29-1 and TRBJ2-3, with D possibly being TRBD1 or TRBD2 (5 bases each). Trimming pared 4 bases from V and 3 bases from J, leaving 11 bases between. Germline-derived CDR1 and CDR2 are SQVTM and ANQGSEA. The CDR3 sequence is 13 residues long. CDR3 protein: CSVVGGVTDTQYF. CDR3 nucleotide sequence: TGCAGCGTTGTTGGGGGAGTGACAGATACGCAGTATTTT.

The chain couples TRBV5-6 to TRBJ2-5; 7 bases fit TRBD2. Germline V gives CDR1 SGHDT, CDR2 YYEEEE. CDR3 length: 16 residues. Germline trimming cut 1 base from V and 3 bases from J; bases unmatched to any gene: 9. CDR3 protein: CASSLRSSGAKETQYF. CDR3 in DNA: TGTGCCAGCAGCTTGCGGTCCAGCGGGGCAAAAGAGACCCAGTACTTC. The entire variable domain, with the rest obtained from reference TRBV5-6 and TRBJ2-5, is as follows: DAGVTQSPTHLIKTRGQQVTLRCSPKSGHDTVSWYQQALGQGPQFIFQYYEEEERQRGNFPDRFSGHQFPNYSSELNVNALLLGDSALYLCASSLRSSGAKETQYFGPGTRLLVL.

The J gene is TRBJ2-7, the V gene TRBV7-9; D is possibly TRBD1 (7 bases). Germline lookup yields CDR1 SEHNR and CDR2 FQNEAQ (reference sequence). With 5 bases removed from V and 3 bases from J, the gap between germline ends came to 14 bases. The CDR3 contains 14 residues. The CDR3 DNA follows: TGTGCCAGCAGCCGGCAGGGGGGCCGCTACGAGCAGTACTTC. Amino acid sequence: CASSRQGGRYEQYF.

This clone appeared once. DNA for the CDR3: TGTGCCAGCAGTTGGAGAGGAGGCCAAGAGACCCAGTACTTC. Translation gives CASSWRGGQETQYF. This chain links TRBV7-2 with TRBJ2-5; D perhaps matches TRBD2 (5 bases). CDR1 is SGHTA, CDR2 FQGNSA, per germline. This CDR3 region has 14 residues. Trimming took 6 bases from V and 1 from J, leaving 12 bases between them.

V gene TRBV10-3 combines with J gene TRBJ2-7, with D perhaps given as TRBD1 or TRBD2 (5 bases each). Germline-derived CDR1 and CDR2 are ENHRY and SYGVKD. V lost 3 bases, J lost 4 bases, and 13 bases lay in between. The CDR3 is made up of 14 amino acids. The CDR3 DNA sequence: TGTGCCATCAGTGAAACGGGACGGAGTTACGAGCAGTACTTC. It codes for CAISETGRSYEQYF.

This chain joins TRBV5-6 and TRBJ1-2; 8 bases align to TRBD1. The J segment lost 12 bases and the V segment lost 3 bases, leaving 1 base of the junction unmatched. Germline V lookup: CDR1 SGHDT, CDR2 YYEEEE. The CDR3 runs to 10 residues. CDR3 amino acids: CASSSGQDTF. DNA of the CDR3: TGTGCCAGCAGCTCGGGACAGGACACCTTC.

The rearrangement joins TRBV4-1 to TRBJ1-2, with D hard to call. V was shortened by 1 base and J by 4 bases, with 10 bases between the two germline ends. Germline V CDR1 and CDR2: MGHRA, YSYEKL. This CDR3 spans 14 amino acids. CDR3 bases: TGCGCCAGCAGCCAAGTGAGGCAGAGCTATGGCTACACCTTC. This sequence encodes CASSQVRQSYGYTF.

The CDR3 DNA sequence: TGTGCCAGCAGTCCGGGGGGCAATGAGCAGTTCTTC. Amino acids: CASSPGGNEQFF. V and J are TRBV6-5 and TRBJ2-1; 7 bases are shared with TRBD2. This CDR3 region has 12 residues. The germline V gene has CDR1 MNHEY and CDR2 SVGAGI. J was trimmed by 6 bases and V by 5 bases; bases with no gene match: 1.

The chain couples TRBV7-9 to TRBJ2-5, with TRBD2 matching 11 bases. The ends lost 1 base at V and 4 bases at J; junction bases unmatched: 2. The CDR3 has 15 residues. Germline CDR1 reads SEHNR; CDR2 reads FQNEAQ (reference sequence). Here the CDR3 DNA reads TGTGCCAGCAGCTTAGGGGGGACTAGCGGAGAGACCCAGTACTTC. This sequence encodes CASSLGGTSGETQYF.

The chain has TRBV2 and TRBJ1-5, with 8 bases lining up with TRBD1. This CDR3 has 18 residues. The germline gives CDR1 SNHLY, CDR2 FYNNEI. V shed 3 bases and J 2 bases; nucleotides not matched to a gene: 12. The CDR3 DNA sequence: TGTGCCAGCAGTGAGAAGGGACAGGTCGGGTCAGGCAATCAGCCCCAGCATTTT. Protein product: CASSEKGQVGSGNQPQHF.